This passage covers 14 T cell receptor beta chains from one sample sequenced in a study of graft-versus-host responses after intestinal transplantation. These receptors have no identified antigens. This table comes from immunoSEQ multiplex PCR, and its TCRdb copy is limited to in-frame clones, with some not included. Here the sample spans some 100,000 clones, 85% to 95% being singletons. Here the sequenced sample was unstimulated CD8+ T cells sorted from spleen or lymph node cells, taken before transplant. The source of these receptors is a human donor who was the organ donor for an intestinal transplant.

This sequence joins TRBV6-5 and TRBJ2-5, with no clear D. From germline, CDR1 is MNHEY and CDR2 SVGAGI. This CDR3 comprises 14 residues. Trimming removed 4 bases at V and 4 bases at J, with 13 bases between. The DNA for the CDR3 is TGTGCCAGCAGTTCCAGACTCTTCCCAGAGACCCAGTACTTC. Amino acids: CASSSRLFPETQYF.

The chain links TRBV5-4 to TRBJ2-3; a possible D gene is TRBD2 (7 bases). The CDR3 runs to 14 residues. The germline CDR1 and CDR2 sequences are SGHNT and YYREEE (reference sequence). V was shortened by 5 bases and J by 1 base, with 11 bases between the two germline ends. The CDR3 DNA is TGTGCCAGCAGGAGGGAGGGGGGCACAGATACGCAGTATTTT. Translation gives CASRREGGTDTQYF.

As DNA, the CDR3 is TGTGCCAGCAGCGCAGGGGACAGGGATTACGAGCAGTACTTC. Translated, it gives CASSAGDRDYEQYF. The gene calls are TRBV9 and TRBJ2-7; 9 bases align to TRBD1. Germline-derived CDR1 and CDR2 are SGDLS and YYNGEE. With V trimmed by 3 bases and J by 4 bases, 5 bases remained unmatched. This CDR3 is built from 14 residues.

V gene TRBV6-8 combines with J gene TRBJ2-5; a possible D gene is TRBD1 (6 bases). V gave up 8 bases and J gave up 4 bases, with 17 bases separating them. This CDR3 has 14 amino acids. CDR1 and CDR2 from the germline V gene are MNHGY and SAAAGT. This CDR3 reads CASAGGRGIETQYF. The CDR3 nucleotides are TGTGCCAGCGCCGGAGGCAGGGGTATAGAGACCCAGTACTTC.

CDR3 DNA sequence: TGTGCCAGCAGCTACACCGGGACAGCGTATGGCTACACCTTC. Encoded protein: CASSYTGTAYGYTF. V and J are TRBV13 and TRBJ1-2; TRBD1 matches 7 bases. The CDR3 has 14 amino acids. Germline CDR1 PRHDT, CDR2 FYEKMQ (reference sequence). V lost 4 bases, J lost 5 bases, and 7 bases stayed unmatched.

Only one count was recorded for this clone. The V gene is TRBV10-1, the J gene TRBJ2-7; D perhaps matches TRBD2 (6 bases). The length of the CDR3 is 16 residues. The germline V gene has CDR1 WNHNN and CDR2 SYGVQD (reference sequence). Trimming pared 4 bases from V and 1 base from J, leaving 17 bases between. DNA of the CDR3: TGCGCCAGCAGTGGGTTACTAGCCCTATTTTCCTACGAGCAGTACTTC. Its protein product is CASSGLLALFSYEQYF.

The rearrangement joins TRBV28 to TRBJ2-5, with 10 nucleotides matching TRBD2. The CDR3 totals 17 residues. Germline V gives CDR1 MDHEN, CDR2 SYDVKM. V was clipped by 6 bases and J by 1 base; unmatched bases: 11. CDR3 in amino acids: CASRPESGRGSQETQYF. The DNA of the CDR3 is TGTGCCAGCAGACCTGAGAGCGGGAGGGGGAGCCAAGAGACCCAGTACTTC.

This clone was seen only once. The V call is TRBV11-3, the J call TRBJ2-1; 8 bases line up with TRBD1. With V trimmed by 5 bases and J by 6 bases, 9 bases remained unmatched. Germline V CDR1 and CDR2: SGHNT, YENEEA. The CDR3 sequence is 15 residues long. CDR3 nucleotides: TGTGCCAGCAGCCCCGGACAGGGATCGATCAATGAGCAGTTCTTC. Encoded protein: CASSPGQGSINEQFF.

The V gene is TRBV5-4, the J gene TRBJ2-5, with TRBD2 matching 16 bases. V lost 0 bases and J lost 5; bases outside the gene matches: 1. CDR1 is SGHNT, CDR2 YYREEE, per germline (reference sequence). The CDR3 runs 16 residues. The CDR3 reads CASSLGGLAGGETQYF. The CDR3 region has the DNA TGTGCCAGCAGCTTGGGGGGACTAGCGGGAGGGGAGACCCAGTACTTC.

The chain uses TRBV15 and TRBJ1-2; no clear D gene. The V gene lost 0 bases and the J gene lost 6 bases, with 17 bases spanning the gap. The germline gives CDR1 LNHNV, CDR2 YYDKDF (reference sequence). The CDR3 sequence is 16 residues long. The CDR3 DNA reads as TGTGCCACCAGCAGAGATGTTCGGGAGATCCCTAATGGCTACACCTTC. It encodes CATSRDVREIPNGYTF.

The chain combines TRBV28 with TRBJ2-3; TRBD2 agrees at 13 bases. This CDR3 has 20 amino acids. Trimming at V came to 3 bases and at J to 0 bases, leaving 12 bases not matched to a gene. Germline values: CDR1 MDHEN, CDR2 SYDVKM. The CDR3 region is CASSLDLTGTSGKSTDTQYF. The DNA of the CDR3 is TGTGCCAGCAGTTTGGACCTAACCGGGACTAGCGGGAAGAGCACAGATACGCAGTATTTT. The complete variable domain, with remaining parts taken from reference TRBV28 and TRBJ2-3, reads DVKVTQSSRYLVKRTGEKVFLECVQDMDHENMFWYRQDPGLGLRLIYFSYDVKMKEKGDIPEGYSVSREKKERFSLILESASTNQTSMYLCASSLDLTGTSGKSTDTQYFGPGTRLTVL.

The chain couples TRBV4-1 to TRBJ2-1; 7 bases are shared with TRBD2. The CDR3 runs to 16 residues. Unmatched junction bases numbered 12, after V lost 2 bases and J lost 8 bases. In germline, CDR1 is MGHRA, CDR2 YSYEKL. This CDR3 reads CASSQPRTRVMYEQFF. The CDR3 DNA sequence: TGCGCCAGCAGCCAACCTCGGACTAGGGTAATGTATGAGCAGTTCTTC.

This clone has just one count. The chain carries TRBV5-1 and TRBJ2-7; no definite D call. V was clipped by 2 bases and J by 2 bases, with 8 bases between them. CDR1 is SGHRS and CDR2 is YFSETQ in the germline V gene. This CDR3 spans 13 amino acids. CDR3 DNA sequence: TGCGCCAGCAGCTTCGACAATCCCTACGAGCAGTACTTC. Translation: CASSFDNPYEQYF.

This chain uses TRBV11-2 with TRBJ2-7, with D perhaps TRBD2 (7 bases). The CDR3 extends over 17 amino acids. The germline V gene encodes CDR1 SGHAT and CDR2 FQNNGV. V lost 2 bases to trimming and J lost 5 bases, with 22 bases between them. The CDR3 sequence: CASSLIWGREGRDEQYF. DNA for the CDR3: TGTGCCAGCAGCTTAATCTGGGGGCGAGAGGGGAGGGACGAGCAGTACTTC.